This T cell receptor beta chain was identified during a study of T-cell reconstitution after alpha-beta-depleted transplantation in children. With 3 bases removed from V and 2 bases from J, the gap between germline ends came to 9 bases. There are 13 residues in the CDR3. The germline CDR1 and CDR2 sequences are SGHRS and YFSETQ. Construction of the TCRbeta library involved unique molecular identifiers. TCRdb used MiXCR to reprocess the PCR reads, holding one entry per CDR3 protein. Among 350,000 to 400,000 distinct CDR3 sequences listed, around 21% were seen once. V usage is TRBV5-1 and J usage is TRBJ2-7; no reliable D call. Source: PBMCs from the stem cell graft donor, taken from the stem cell graft. The origin of this receptor is a human donor who donated a stem cell graft to a child with acute myeloid leukemia. The CDR3 loop is CASSYEDPYEQYF. CDR3 DNA: TGCGCCAGCAGCTACGAGGATCCCTACGAGCAGTACTTC. The whole variable domain, filled in from reference TRBV5-1 and TRBJ2-7, reads KAGVTQTPRYLIKTRGQQVTLSCSPISGHRSVSWYQQTPGQGLQFLFEYFSETQRNKGNFPGRFSGRQFSNSRSEMNVSTLELGDSALYLCASSYEDPYEQYFGPGTRLTVT.